The table lists the clone carrying this T cell receptor (beta chain) with many counts. The germline gives CDR1 ENHRY, CDR2 SYGVKD. Deletions cut 2 bases from V and 4 bases from J, with 12 bases between. There are 14 residues in the CDR3. This sample stems from a study of T cells after yellow fever vaccination. In TCRdb, the 5' RACE reads were re-called with MiXCR into one record per CDR3 protein. The sample lists approximately 600,000 distinct CDR3 sequences; 10% to 15% were seen once. This material consisted of PBMCs, taken on the day of the yellow fever booster vaccination. The receptor's source is a man aged 30-40 years who received the YFV17D yellow fever vaccine. The V call is TRBV10-3, the J call TRBJ2-7; D perhaps matches TRBD2 (5 bases). The CDR3 is CAISEGLLEYEQYF. Written as DNA, the CDR3 is TGTGCCATCAGTGAGGGACTGCTCGAATACGAGCAGTACTTC.